The present T cell receptor (beta chain) was sequenced within a study of regulatory T cells in long-lasting Graves disease. Overall study context: Antithyroid drugs had been taken by newly diagnosed Graves' patients for under 3 months.

Deletions cut 5 bases from V and 0 bases from J, with 6 bases between. The CDR3 contains 14 residues. From germline, CDR1 is SGDLS and CDR2 YYNGEE. Time point described: newly diagnosed GD, antithyroid drugs for less than 3 months. PBMCs provided the RNA from which the TCR library was made. With iRepertoire HTBI primers and Arm-PCR of CDR3 regions, TCR beta libraries were built. Via MiXCR, TCRdb re-called the multiplex PCR reads, giving one row per CDR3 protein. This sample has over 400,000 distinct CDR3 sequences, with roughly 15% found just once. These data are also associated with another study on T cells in Graves' hyperthyroidism and ophthalmopathy. That work states: With a median lead of approximately 6.4 months before onset, the model predicted ophthalmopathy.

The TCR comes from a woman between 50 and 59 years old with Graves disease. The chain couples TRBV9 to TRBJ1-6, with D unresolved. This sample comprised peripheral blood mononuclear cells (PBMCs), obtained at new diagnosis, from a patient treated with antithyroid drugs. The CDR3 here is CASRESSYNSPLHF. CDR3 DNA: TGTGCCAGCAGAGAGAGCTCCTATAATTCACCCCTCCACTTT.